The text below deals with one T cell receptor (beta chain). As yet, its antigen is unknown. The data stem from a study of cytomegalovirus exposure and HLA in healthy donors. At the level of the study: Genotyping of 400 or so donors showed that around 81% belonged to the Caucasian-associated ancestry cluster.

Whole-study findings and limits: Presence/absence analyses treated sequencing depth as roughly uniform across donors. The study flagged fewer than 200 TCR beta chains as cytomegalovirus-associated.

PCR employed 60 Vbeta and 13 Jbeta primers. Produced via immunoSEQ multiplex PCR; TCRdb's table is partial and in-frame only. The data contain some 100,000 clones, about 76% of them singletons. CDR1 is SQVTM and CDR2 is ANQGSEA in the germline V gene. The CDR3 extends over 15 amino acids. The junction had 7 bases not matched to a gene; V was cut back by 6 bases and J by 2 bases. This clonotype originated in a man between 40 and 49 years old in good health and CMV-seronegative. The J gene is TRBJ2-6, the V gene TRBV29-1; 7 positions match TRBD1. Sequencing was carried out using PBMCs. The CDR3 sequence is CSVRQDRTGANVLTF. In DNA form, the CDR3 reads TGCAGCGTCCGACAGGACAGGACTGGGGCCAACGTCCTGACTTTC. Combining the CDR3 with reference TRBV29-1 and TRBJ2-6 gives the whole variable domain SAVISQKPSRDICQRGTSLTIQCQVDSQVTMMFWYRQQPGQSLTLIATANQGSEATYESGFVIDKFPISRPNLTFSTLTVSNMSPEDSSIYLCSVRQDRTGANVLTFGAGSRLTVL.